A single T cell receptor beta chain is shown here with its context. Its antigen is currently not known. Base qualities were left out, and no much larger clone turns up one base away. CDR1 and CDR2 were assigned from the germline V gene as SQVTM and ANQGSEA. Ends trimmed: V by 4 bases, J by 2 bases; bases unmatched to a gene: 4. Measured from the cysteine to the phenylalanine, the CDR3 is 13 residues long. Of all the DNA, just the CDR3 is kept, 39 bases in frame from base 1. These data belong to a study of cytomegalovirus exposure and HLA in healthy donors (dated by TCRdb to about 2017). Notes on the research overall: An earlier analysis of 587 of the donors reported approximately 260 Gb of sequence data and 117 million unique TCR beta sequences obtained from roughly 170 million T cells. The later analysis used no new phenotypic data to find candidate immune exposures, relying instead on TCR beta sequences and their occurrence across donors. A later analysis re-analyzed previously published TCR beta repertoires from roughly 630 donors and added high-resolution HLA genotyping to study TCR occurrence patterns. Among the approximately 400 genotyped donors, roughly 80% belonged to the genetic ancestry cluster associated with self-reported Caucasian donors. About five DR-DQ haplotypes were treated as single units for association and clustering because of strong linkage in the cohort. An earlier analysis of some 600 of the donors applied high-throughput TCR beta sequencing to assess whether each TCR beta V gene segment acted as functional or pseudogenic. Class I and class II HLA loci were covered by the typing at four-digit resolution. On average, around 200,000 unique TCR beta nucleotide sequences were sequenced per donor among a few hundred genotyped donors of the cohort, with 15% to 20% of those sequences being non-productive. Every repertoire in the discovery cohort had been generated on one and the same sequencing platform. Typing coverage varied by locus: roughly 629-640 donors for A, B, C, DRB1 and DQB1; roughly 560 for DQA1; more than 600 for DPA1; around 490 for DPB1. Using immunosequencing, the study profiled T cell repertoires from around 680 subjects and related those repertoires to cytomegalovirus serostatus. An early release that covered fewer than 750 HLA-typed donors contained 300 to 350 gigabases of sequencing data and tens of millions of unique TCR sequences. Besides the first cohort of more than 650 subjects, a separate validation cohort made up of 120 different subjects was used. The study aimed to test whether signatures of past pathogen exposure could be identified by cataloging public T cell receptors. In a later genetic analysis, genome-wide SNP genotypes for about 65% of the roughly 700 donors were used, and that subset was treated as a discovery cohort. High-throughput TCR immunosequencing, statistical association of individual TCRs with disease status, and machine learning were combined to predict cytomegalovirus infection status. Donor age, sex, ethnicity and CMV serostatus were compiled alongside the repertoire data.

The cohort was made up of several hundred healthy bone marrow donors. At the time of sampling, every cohort member was nominally healthy, though immune exposures that went unrecorded were likely present. The donor tested CMV seropositive, placing the donor among the roughly 300 seropositive members of the cohort. Every donor gave a peripheral blood sample, and the peripheral blood mononuclear cells from that sample were used for TCR beta sequencing. Genomic DNA extraction from the blood cell samples was performed with the Qiagen DNeasy Blood Extraction Kit. Receptors were amplified or captured by the immunoSEQ multiplex PCR assay. The multiplex PCR relied on a mix of 60 forward primers for TCR Vbeta segments and 13 reverse primers for TCR Jbeta segments. The CDR3 region of rearranged TCR beta genes was amplified from genomic DNA by a multiplex PCR assay. The Illumina HiSeq System was used to sequence the amplified TCR beta libraries as 87-base-pair reads. In the original analysis: A later analysis tallied some 79 million unique TCR beta chains across the 640 or so repertoires, and roughly 11 million of those chains were shared by two or more donors. Raw reads were error-corrected and collapsed into unique sequences with a nearest-neighbor algorithm that merged closely related sequences to remove PCR and sequencing errors. V, D and J gene segments were assigned by aligning CDR3 sequences to IMGT reference sequences. For a sequence to be retained, a match of at least six nucleotides to both a V gene segment and a J gene segment was required. Rearrangements were classified as productive when the CDR3 lacked stop codons and remained in frame with V and J, and all other rearrangements were classified as non-productive. Following IMGT convention, CDR3 was defined as the stretch from the second conserved V-encoded cysteine to the conserved J-encoded phenylalanine. The earlier analysis of approximately 590 of the donors excluded any sequence lacking an unambiguous match to a single V gene segment. An earlier analysis of over 450 of the donors classified V segments as functional when productive rearrangements were above 56.7% and as segregating when the standard deviation between donors was above 5%. To diagnose cytomegalovirus status from the catalog of TCR beta chain sequences, a statistical classification framework was built. A later analysis assigned V and J genes by comparing TCR nucleotide sequences with IMGT/GENE-DB human TR gene sequences. In a later analysis, CDR3 sequences and most-parsimonious VDJ recombination scenarios were assigned using the TCRdist pipeline. A later analysis defined each TCR beta chain by its CDR3 amino acid sequence plus V-gene family, and excluded reads lacking a unique V-gene family. As a way to deal with suspected cross-contamination and a sequencing artifact, a later analysis dropped 592 nucleotide sequences that were highly shared and had low generation probability. For each public chain, a later analysis derived a clonal expansion index from normalized ranks of inferred template counts within each repertoire. In a later analysis, generation probabilities were computed using a VDJ recombination model fitted to out-of-frame rearrangements, and the results were checked against IGoR. In a later analysis, hypergeometric tests were used to score TCR-TCR, TCR-HLA and TCR-CMV co-occurrence, with a repertoire-size bias correction applied to TCR pairs. To estimate false discovery rates, a later analysis permuted the HLA or CMV assignments 20 times. In a later analysis, co-occurring TCRs were grouped using DBSCAN, and TCRdist sequence similarity was added for clustering within HLA-allele-positive subsets. For co-occurrence clustering, repertoires with fewer than 30,000 or more than 120,000 public chains were excluded, along with several repertoires with anomalous nucleotide sharing. As stored in TCRdb, this immuneACCESS dataset retains in-frame rearrangements with V and J assigned. A fraction of the clones does not appear; measured against another copy, unresolved V genes explain less than half of the discrepancy, and the remainder lacks a known reason. The D gene and trimming were derived from the DNA, and the V and J assignments and clone size from that table. The sample table shows tens of thousands of clones, and around 90% are seen once. 1.5% of the sample is in the top ten clones.

On the study overall, not on this receptor specifically: In vitro tests confirmed that a few of the cytomegalovirus-associated TCR beta chains recognize cytomegalovirus antigens. A later analysis found that HLA-associated TCR beta chains were more clonally expanded and had lower generation probabilities than equally common non-associated chains. The 87-base-pair reads could not distinguish some IMGT-functional V segments, including TRBV6-2 and TRBV6-3, so those segments were excluded. Only TCR beta chains were sequenced in this cohort, and the absence of alpha or paired-chain data limited detectable features. While some public TCRs were present in many individuals, most TCR sequences turned up only very rarely across donors. In a later analysis, several top co-occurrence clusters were reported to appear linked to parvovirus B19, influenza, CMV and Epstein-Barr virus. An association between a missense DCLRE1C variant and V-gene and J-gene trimming of TCR beta chains was found in a later genetic analysis and replicated in an independent cohort. The classifier was reported to diagnose cytomegalovirus status with high specificity and sensitivity in both the original and validation cohorts. For the cohort, immune exposure information was limited to CMV serostatus. The earlier analysis of some 540 of the donors excluded some 16 rarely observed V segments, including chromosome 9 orphons, because counts were too low. Linkage disequilibrium might explain the correlated functional status among segregating V segments, but an unknown experimental factor could not be ruled out. According to a later analysis, most CMV-associated TCR beta chains appeared to be HLA-restricted, and the HLA associations seemed to be driven largely by CMV exposure. When HLA alleles, especially DR and DQ, strongly co-occurred, attributing TCR associations to individual alleles was difficult. Roughly uniform sequencing depth across donors was assumed in presence/absence analyses, although this assumption may not hold. In an earlier analysis of approximately 590 of the donors, most TCR beta V segments were observed in productive rearrangements about 90% or about 30% of the time, broadly matching IMGT annotations. Because HLA typing was missing for some donors at each locus, association tests included only the typed subset. A further reported finding was that TCR beta sequences accurately predicted the HLA-A and HLA-B alleles for most subjects in the first cohort. A cluster of highly shared sequence variants was judged likely to represent a technical artifact of the sequencing pipeline. According to the authors, the approach could potentially be generalized to other disease states and immunological phenotypes. According to a later genetic analysis, donors in an Asian-associated ancestry cluster had fewer N-insertions in productive TCRs than the roughly 700-donor mean. A later analysis associated approximately 17,000 TCR beta sequences with specific HLA alleles at a false discovery rate of 0.05. In the study, 150 to 200 TCR beta chains were listed as associated with cytomegalovirus. A later analysis found that TCR association rates varied across HLA loci, with DRB1 alleles showing the most associated TCRs and HLA-C alleles the fewest.

The chain is assembled from TRBV29-1 and TRBJ2-5; 7 central nucleotides agree with TRBD2. What was sequenced was PBMCs. This clonotype originated in a man between 25 and 39 years old in good health and CMV-seropositive. In nucleotide form, the sequence is TGCAGCGTTGCGGGAGGATCACAAGAGACCCAGTACTTC. Translated, this is CSVAGGSQETQYF.